These 5 T cell receptor beta chains originate from one sample sequenced in a study of blood T cell repertoires in COVID-19. Only in-frame clones appear in the TCRdb table, and some are missing; sequencing was by immunoSEQ multiplex PCR. The sample yields approximately 150,000 clones, around 87% seen once. The sample taken for sequencing was peripheral blood. These receptors were obtained from a man aged 50 to 59 who had recovered from COVID-19.

The rearrangement joins TRBV9 to TRBJ1-6; D ambiguous. V lost 3 bases and J 4 bases, leaving 8 bases between the germline ends. The CDR3 consists of 14 residues. CDR1 SGDLS and CDR2 YYNGEE come from the germline V gene. The CDR3 DNA follows: TGTGCCAGCAGCGGGGAGTCTTATAATTCACCCCTCCACTTT. It is translated as CASSGESYNSPLHF.

This clone has only a few counts. The rearrangement links TRBV9 to TRBJ2-3; TRBD1 aligns across 11 bases. The CDR3 consists of 16 residues. J gave up 5 bases and V 4 bases, and 9 bases lay outside the gene matches. Per the germline V gene, CDR1 is SGDLS and CDR2 is YYNGEE. CDR3: CASSPRGQGERDTQYF. CDR3 bases: TGTGCCAGCAGCCCCCGGGGACAGGGGGAACGAGATACGCAGTATTTT. Full variable domain (outside the CDR3, taken from reference TRBV9 and TRBJ2-3): DSGVTQTPKHLITATGQRVTLRCSPRSGDLSVYWYQQSLDQGLQFLIQYYNGEERAKGNILERFSAQQFPDLHSELNLSSLELGDSALYFCASSPRGQGERDTQYFGPGTRLTVL.

V and J are TRBV19 and TRBJ1-5, with 9 positions matching TRBD1. Germline V gene data show CDR1 as LNHDA and CDR2 as SQIVND (reference sequence). The CDR3 has 21 residues. V gave up 3 bases and J gave up 3 bases; unmatched junction bases: 21. The CDR3 DNA reads TGTGCCAGTAGTATTGCCCTTCATCCCATTTCGGACAGGGGCCTCAATCAGCCCCAGCATTTT. Its translation is CASSIALHPISDRGLNQPQHF.

The chain recombines TRBV9 with TRBJ2-2; D unclear. Trimming cost V 0 bases and J 7 bases, with 7 bases left between them. This CDR3 comprises 13 residues. Germline V gene data show CDR1 as SGDLS and CDR2 as YYNGEE. The CDR3 DNA sequence: TGTGCCAGCAGCGTAGGCCTCGGCGGGGAGCTGTTTTTT. As protein: CASSVGLGGELFF.

The CDR3 DNA reads as TGTGCCAGCAGCCCTCTGGGGGGAGATAATTCACCCCTCCACTTT. Translating gives CASSPLGGDNSPLHF. The chain links TRBV5-5 to TRBJ1-6, with D perhaps matching TRBD1 (5 bases). Trimming stripped 4 bases from V and 5 bases from J, with 13 bases between. From germline, CDR1 is SGHKS and CDR2 YYEKEE (reference sequence). The CDR3 runs 15 residues.